The source of this T cell receptor beta chain is a study of cytomegalovirus exposure and HLA in healthy donors. PCR was performed using 60 Vbeta and 13 Jbeta primers. Libraries were prepared by immunoSEQ multiplex PCR; TCRdb keeps only in-frame clonotypes and omits some of them. The repertoire holds 120,000 or so clones, with approximately 80% as singletons. V was clipped by 0 bases and J by 0 bases; unmatched bases: 6. Germline V gene data show CDR1 as LGHNA and CDR2 as YNFKEQ. The CDR3 runs 18 residues. The clonotype was recovered from a human donor in good health. The gene calls are TRBV4-2 and TRBJ2-1; 9 bases fit TRBD2. The material sequenced was PBMCs. CDR3 coding DNA: TGTGCCAGCAGCCAAGATTTGAGCGGGGGGAGCTCCTACAATGAGCAGTTCTTC. Protein product: CASSQDLSGGSSYNEQFF.